This T cell receptor beta chain was retrieved from a study of T cell changes during pregnancy in multiple sclerosis. Profiled with immunoSEQ multiplex PCR; TCRdb holds only in-frame clones, not every one. The sample yields 40,000 to 45,000 clones, 90% seen once. CDR1 and CDR2 from the germline V gene are SQVTM and ANQGSEA. CDR3 length: 11 residues. This chain uses TRBV29-1 with TRBJ1-2, with TRBD1 matching over 7 bases. The receptor was isolated from a female donor with multiple sclerosis, enrolled in a pregnancy study. The material was CD4+ T cells from peripheral blood mononuclear cells, obtained before pregnancy. CDR3 DNA: TGCAGTCATCGACAGGGAAACGGCTACACCTTC. Translation: CSHRQGNGYTF.